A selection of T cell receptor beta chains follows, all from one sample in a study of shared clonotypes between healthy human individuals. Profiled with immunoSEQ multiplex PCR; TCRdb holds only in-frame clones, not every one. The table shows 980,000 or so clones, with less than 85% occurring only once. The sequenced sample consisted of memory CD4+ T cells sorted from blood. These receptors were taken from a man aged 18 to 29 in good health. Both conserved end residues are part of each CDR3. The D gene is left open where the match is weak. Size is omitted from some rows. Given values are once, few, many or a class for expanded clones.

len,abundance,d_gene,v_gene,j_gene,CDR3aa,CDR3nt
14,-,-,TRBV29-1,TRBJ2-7,CSVESPGKSYEQYF,TGCAGCGTTGAATCCCCAGGGAAATCCTACGAGCAGTACTTC
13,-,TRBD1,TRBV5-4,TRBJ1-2,CASSLGTGDGYTF,TGTGCCAGCAGCTTGGGGACAGGAGATGGCTACACCTTC
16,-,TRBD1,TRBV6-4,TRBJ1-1,CASRDTDRDLNTEAFF,TGTGCCAGCAGGGACACTGACAGGGACCTGAACACTGAAGCTTTCTTT
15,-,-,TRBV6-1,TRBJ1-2,CASSEAGRGGYGYTF,TGTGCCAGCAGTGAAGCGGGTAGGGGTGGGTATGGCTACACCTTC
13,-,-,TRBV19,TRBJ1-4,CASAGLGNEKLFF,TGTGCCAGTGCCGGACTGGGTAATGAAAAACTGTTTTTT
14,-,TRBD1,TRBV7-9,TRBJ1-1,CASSFGQGDTEAFF,TGTGCCAGCAGCTTCGGCCAGGGGGACACTGAAGCTTTCTTT
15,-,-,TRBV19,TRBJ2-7,CASSKAKGGIYEQYF,TGTGCCAGTAGTAAGGCGAAAGGGGGGATCTACGAGCAGTACTTC
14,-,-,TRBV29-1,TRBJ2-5,CSVGGGGKGETQYF,TGCAGCGTCGGGGGCGGAGGGAAGGGGGAGACCCAGTACTTC
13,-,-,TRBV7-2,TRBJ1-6,CASHWGEGSPLHF,TGTGCCAGCCACTGGGGGGAGGGGTCACCCCTCCACTTT
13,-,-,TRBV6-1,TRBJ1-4,CASRRTGGEKLFF,TGTGCCAGCAGGAGGACTGGGGGGGAAAAACTGTTTTTT
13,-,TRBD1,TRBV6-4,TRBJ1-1,CASRLDRGAEAFF,TGTGCCAGCAGGCTAGACAGGGGAGCTGAAGCTTTCTTT
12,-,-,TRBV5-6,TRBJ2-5,CASSLDSETQYF,TGTGCCAGCAGCTTGGACTCGGAGACCCAGTACTTC
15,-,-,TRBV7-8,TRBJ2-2,CASSLRGAGTGELFF,TGTGCCAGCAGTCTAAGGGGGGCTGGGACCGGGGAGCTGTTTTTT
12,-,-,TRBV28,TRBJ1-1,CASSFQRTEAFF,TGTGCCAGCAGTTTTCAGAGGACTGAAGCTTTCTTT
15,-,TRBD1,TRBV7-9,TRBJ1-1,CASSAGTAGGTEAFF,TGTGCCAGCAGCGCTGGGACAGCGGGCGGCACTGAAGCTTTCTTT
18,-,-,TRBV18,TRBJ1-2,CASSPPNPRIGGDYGYTF,TGTGCCAGCTCACCACCGAACCCGCGGATAGGGGGAGATTATGGCTACACCTTC
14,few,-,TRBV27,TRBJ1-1,CASSFLGLNTEAFF,TGTGCCAGCAGTTTTTTAGGGCTGAACACTGAAGCTTTCTTT
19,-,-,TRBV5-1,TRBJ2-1,CASSPDGSELWGSYNEQFF,TGCGCCAGCAGCCCAGACGGATCGGAGCTATGGGGCTCCTACAATGAGCAGTTCTTC
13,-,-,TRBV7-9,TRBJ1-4,CASSLGPNEKLFF,TGTGCCAGCAGCTTAGGCCCAAATGAAAAACTGTTTTTT
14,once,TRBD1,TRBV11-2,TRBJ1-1,CASSLSTGRTEAFF,TGTGCCAGCAGCTTATCGACAGGGAGGACTGAAGCTTTCTTT
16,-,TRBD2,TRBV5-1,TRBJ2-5,CASSSGLADYQETQYF,TGCGCCAGCAGCTCGGGACTAGCGGATTACCAAGAGACCCAGTACTTC
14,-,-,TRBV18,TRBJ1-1,CASSSFGGEAEAFF,TGTGCCAGCTCATCCTTCGGCGGCGAGGCTGAAGCTTTCTTT
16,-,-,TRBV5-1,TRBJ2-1,CASSSGRTEPYNEQFF,TGCGCCAGCAGTTCGGGCCGAACGGAGCCTTACAATGAGCAGTTCTTC
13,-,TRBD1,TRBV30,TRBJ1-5,CACRQGRGQPQHF,TGTGCCTGTCGACAGGGACGGGGTCAGCCCCAGCATTTT
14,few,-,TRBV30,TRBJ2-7,CAWRKSGEAGEQYF,TGTGCCTGGAGGAAGTCGGGGGAAGCGGGTGAGCAGTACTTC
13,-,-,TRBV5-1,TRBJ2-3,CASALEFADTQYF,TGCGCCAGTGCCCTAGAGTTTGCAGATACGCAGTATTTT
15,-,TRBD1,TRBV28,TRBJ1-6,CASTLRDSYNSPLHF,TGTGCCAGCACTCTCAGGGACAGCTATAATTCACCCCTCCACTTT
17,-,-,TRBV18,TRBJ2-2,CASSPLLDFANTGELFF,TGTGCCAGCTCACCACTGTTGGATTTCGCGAACACCGGGGAGCTGTTTTTT
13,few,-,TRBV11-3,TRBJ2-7,CASSLGLGTEQYF,TGTGCCAGCAGCTTAGGCCTCGGGACTGAGCAGTACTTC
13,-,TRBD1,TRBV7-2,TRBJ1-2,CASRADRGNGYTF,TGTGCCAGCAGGGCAGACAGGGGAAATGGCTACACCTTC
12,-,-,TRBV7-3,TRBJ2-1,CASSSRGNEQFF,TGTGCCAGCAGCTCCAGGGGCAATGAGCAGTTCTTC
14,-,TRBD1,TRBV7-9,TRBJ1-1,CASSLGQAPTEAFF,TGTGCCAGCAGCCTAGGACAGGCCCCCACTGAAGCTTTCTTT
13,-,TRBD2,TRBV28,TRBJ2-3,CASTLAGTDTQYF,TGTGCCAGCACACTAGCGGGGACAGATACGCAGTATTTT
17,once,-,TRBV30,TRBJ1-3,CAWSVSLAVPSGNTIYF,TGTGCCTGGAGTGTAAGTTTGGCCGTACCCTCTGGAAACACCATATATTTT
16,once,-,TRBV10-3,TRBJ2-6,CAISEASGGGANVLTF,TGTGCCATCAGTGAGGCAAGTGGAGGTGGGGCCAACGTCCTGACTTTC
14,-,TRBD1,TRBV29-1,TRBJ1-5,CSVALTGGNQPQHF,TGCAGCGTTGCCTTGACAGGGGGAAATCAGCCCCAGCATTTT
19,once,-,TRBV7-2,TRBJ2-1,CASSLAGKDLVGRNNEQFF,TGTGCCAGCAGCCTAGCCGGAAAGGATCTGGTGGGGAGAAACAATGAGCAGTTCTTC
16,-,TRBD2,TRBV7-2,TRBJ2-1,CASSLAASGEPNEQFF,TGTGCCAGCAGCTTAGCGGCTAGCGGGGAACCTAATGAGCAGTTCTTC
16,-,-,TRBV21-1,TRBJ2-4,CASNGGRALAKNIQYF,TGTGCCAGCAACGGGGGTAGAGCCCTAGCCAAAAACATTCAGTACTTC
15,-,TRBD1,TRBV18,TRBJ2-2,CASSPRQGAAGELFF,TGTGCCAGCTCACCCCGACAGGGGGCGGCCGGGGAGCTGTTTTTT
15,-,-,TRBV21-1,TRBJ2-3,CASSKIVTDTDTQYF,TGTGCCAGCAGCAAAATCGTCACGGACACAGATACGCAGTATTTT